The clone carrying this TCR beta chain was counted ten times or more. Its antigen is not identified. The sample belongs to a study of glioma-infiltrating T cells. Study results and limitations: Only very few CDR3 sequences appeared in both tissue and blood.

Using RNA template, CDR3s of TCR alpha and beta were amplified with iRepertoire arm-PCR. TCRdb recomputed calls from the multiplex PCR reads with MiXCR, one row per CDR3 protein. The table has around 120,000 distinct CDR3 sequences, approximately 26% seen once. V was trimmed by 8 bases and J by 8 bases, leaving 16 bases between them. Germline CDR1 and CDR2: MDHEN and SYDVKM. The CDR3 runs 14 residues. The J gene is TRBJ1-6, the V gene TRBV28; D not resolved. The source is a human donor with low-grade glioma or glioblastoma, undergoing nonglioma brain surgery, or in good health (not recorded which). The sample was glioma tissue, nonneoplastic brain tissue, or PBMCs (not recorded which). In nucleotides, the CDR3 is TGTGCCAGCTCCCGGCGGACTGTTGATTCACCCCTCCACTTT. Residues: CASSRRTVDSPLHF.